Listed below are T cell receptor beta chains from one sample, sequenced in a study of T cell repertoires in cytomegalovirus infection. TCRdb redid the calling of the reads with MiXCR, one entry per CDR3 protein. The sample includes roughly 230,000 distinct CDR3 sequences, approximately 24% seen only once; the top ten take 18%. Sequenced material: CD8+ T cells from PBMCs. The receptors were sampled from a human donor in good health (CMV status not recorded). Some clones in this sample may be carry-over from other donors' samples. Both conserved end residues are part of each CDR3. D genes are given only for firm matches. Size is stated for part of the rows, as once, few or many counts, or as a class when the clone is expanded.

TRBJ2-7,.,14,.,TRBV29-1,CSVEGLPGSYEQYF,TGCAGCGTTGAAGGTCTTCCAGGGAGCTACGAGCAGTACTTC
TRBJ1-3,few,11,.,TRBV2,CASVTANTIYF,TGTGCCAGCGTAACAGCGAACACCATATATTTT
TRBJ1-5,many,15,.,TRBV7-2,CASSLSAWLNQPQHF,TGTGCCAGCAGCTTATCGGCATGGCTTAATCAGCCCCAGCATTTT
TRBJ2-3,.,15,TRBD2,TRBV29-1,CSVEYSGGATDTQYF,TGCAGCGTTGAATATAGCGGGGGGGCTACAGATACGCAGTATTTT
TRBJ2-7,.,15,TRBD1,TRBV20-1,CSAEPRDRGSYEQYF,TGCAGTGCTGAGCCCCGGGACAGGGGATCCTACGAGCAGTACTTC
TRBJ2-3,many,15,TRBD1,TRBV7-2,CASSFGTGSIDTQYF,TGTGCCAGCAGCTTTGGGACAGGGTCTATAGATACGCAGTATTTT
TRBJ2-5,once,12,.,TRBV20-1,CSASLGGETQYF,TGCAGTGCCTCTCTGGGGGGAGAGACCCAGTACTTC
TRBJ2-5,.,11,.,TRBV4-1,CASSPGIIQYF,TGCGCCAGCAGCCCCGGGATCATCCAGTACTTC
TRBJ1-1,few,14,TRBD1,TRBV5-1,CASSLDRGALEAFF,TGCGCCAGCAGCTTGGACAGGGGAGCTTTGGAAGCTTTCTTT
TRBJ2-1,.,12,.,TRBV28,CASSDEYNEQFF,TGTGCCAGCAGCGACGAATACAATGAGCAGTTCTTC
TRBJ2-2,few,15,.,TRBV7-4,CASSFNGAQVGELFF,TGTGCCAGCAGCTTCAACGGGGCGCAGGTCGGGGAGCTGTTTTTT
TRBJ1-5,many,20,TRBD1,TRBV7-8,CASSLVPGQGPTFSNQPQHF,TGTGCCAGCAGCTTAGTACCGGGACAGGGGCCCACATTTAGCAATCAGCCCCAGCATTTT
TRBJ2-5,.,17,TRBD2,TRBV12-3/TRBV12-4,CASSSGTSGGYQETQYF,TGTGCCAGCAGTTCTGGGACTAGCGGGGGGTACCAAGAGACCCAGTACTTC
TRBJ2-2,.,11,.,TRBV2,CASRGGGELFF,TGTGCCAGCAGGGGGGGCGGGGAGCTGTTTTTT
TRBJ1-1,.,13,.,TRBV19,CASSIRGTTEAFF,TGTGCCAGTAGTATAAGGGGCACCACTGAAGCTTTCTTT
TRBJ2-2,many,15,.,TRBV7-6,CASSHWITNTGELFF,TGTGCCAGCAGCCACTGGATTACGAACACCGGGGAGCTGTTTTTT
TRBJ2-2,few,17,.,TRBV2,CASSEIGAGTGTGELFF,TGTGCCAGCAGTGAAATTGGGGCGGGGACTGGGACCGGGGAGCTGTTTTTT
TRBJ1-5,many,16,TRBD1,TRBV7-4,CASSPFSTGIGPPQHF,TGTGCCAGCAGCCCCTTCTCGACAGGGATAGGCCCTCCCCAGCATTTT
TRBJ1-5,.,16,.,TRBV3-1,CASSQGRLGSGEPQHF,TGTGCCAGCAGCCAAGGGAGGTTAGGGTCTGGTGAGCCCCAGCATTTT
TRBJ1-1,few,17,.,TRBV6-5,CASSYAPGRTKNTEAFF,TGTGCCAGCAGTTACGCCCCCGGGAGGACAAAGAACACTGAAGCTTTCTTT
TRBJ2-3,many,15,.,TRBV7-6,CASSWGAVSTDTQYF,TGTGCCAGCAGCTGGGGGGCAGTAAGCACAGATACGCAGTATTTT
TRBJ1-5,few,17,.,TRBV2,CASSEAPAGVDNQPQHF,TGTGCCAGCAGTGAAGCGCCTGCAGGGGTCGACAATCAGCCCCAGCATTTT